This entry lists 20 T cell receptor beta chains sequenced from one sample in a study of response to subunit inactivated influenza vaccine. Each CDR3 protein gets one entry after TCRdb re-called the RT-PCR reads with MiXCR. The repertoire holds a few hundred thousand distinct CDR3 sequences, with around 7.9% as singletons. Sequences were derived from PBMCs from blood, sampled less than 30 months after vaccination. The receptors come from a man between 50 and 69 years old who received an inactivated influenza vaccine.

This clonotype was picked up a small number of times. J is TRBJ1-5 and V is TRBV6-1, with D possibly being TRBD1 (5 bases). V was trimmed by 6 bases and J by 0 bases, leaving 12 bases between them. CDR3 length: 15 amino acids. Germline CDR1 reads MNHNS; CDR2 reads SASEGT. This CDR3 reads CASRGQRSSNQPQHF. DNA for the CDR3: TGTGCCAGCAGGGGGCAACGGAGTAGCAATCAGCCCCAGCATTTT.

Ten or more counts support this clonotype. CDR3 coding DNA: TGTGCCAGCAGTTTTCGGGCAGGTTATGGCTACACCTTC. It encodes CASSFRAGYGYTF. The chain couples TRBV12-3 or TRBV12-4 to TRBJ1-2, with unresolved D. The ends were cut back, 3 bases at V and 5 bases at J, with 10 bases in the middle. The CDR3 extends over 13 amino acids.

This chain uses TRBV4-2 with TRBJ2-1; 9 bases are shared with TRBD2. The CDR3 loop spans 16 amino acids. V trimming: 4 bases; J trimming: 4 bases; junction bases outside the gene matches: 8. CDR1 LGHNA and CDR2 YNFKEQ come from the germline V gene. The CDR3 nucleotides are TGTGCCAGCAGCCCCTCGCGCGGGGGGGCGTACAATGAGCAGTTCTTC. Protein sequence: CASSPSRGGAYNEQFF.

The sample holds a few counts of this clonotype. This chain joins TRBV29-1 and TRBJ1-3, with D unresolved. The germline CDR1 and CDR2 sequences are SQVTM and ANQGSEA. The CDR3 has 11 amino acids. V was cut by 5 bases and J by 3 bases, with 5 bases left in between. Here the CDR3 reads CSVLRGNTIYF. For the CDR3, the DNA is TGCAGCGTTTTACGTGGAAACACCATATATTTT.

This chain uses TRBV7-8 with TRBJ1-5, with a weak D call TRBD1 (5 bases). Germline V lookup: CDR1 SGHVS, CDR2 FQNEAQ. V lost 2 bases to trimming and J lost 1 base, with 12 bases between them. The CDR3 spans 16 residues. The CDR3 region has the DNA TGTGCCAGCAGCTTAAGGACAACCTTAAGCAATCAGCCCCAGCATTTT. Translating it yields CASSLRTTLSNQPQHF.

This clonotype was observed many times. The genes are TRBV5-1 and TRBJ2-5; a weak D match, TRBD2 (5 bases). Germline CDR1 and CDR2: SGHRS and YFSETQ. CDR3 size: 16 residues. V was trimmed by 6 bases and J by 2 bases, leaving 20 bases between them. As DNA, the CDR3 is TGCGCCAGCAAAATGAGTGACGGACGGACTCAAGAGACCCAGTACTTC. It encodes CASKMSDGRTQETQYF.

This clonotype came up a few times. The chain carries TRBV20-1 and TRBJ2-3, with 7 bases that match TRBD2. Germline V lookup: CDR1 DFQATT, CDR2 SNEGSKA (reference sequence). The CDR3 runs 15 residues. V lost 3 bases and J lost 5; bases outside the gene matches: 11. CDR3 amino acids: CSASGRPARRDTQYF. In DNA form, the CDR3 reads TGCAGTGCTAGCGGGAGGCCCGCCCGGAGAGATACGCAGTATTTT.

This clonotype has just a few counts. The chain joins TRBV20-1 to TRBJ1-3, with 8 positions matching TRBD1. Germline CDR1 and CDR2: DFQATT and SNEGSKA (reference sequence). This CDR3 has 18 residues. V dropped 1 base and J dropped 1; count of bases not matched to a gene: 12. The CDR3 reads CSARVIAGTGRSGNTIYF. CDR3 in DNA: TGCAGTGCTAGAGTTATTGCCGGGACAGGTAGATCTGGAAACACCATATATTTT.

The genes are TRBV20-1 and TRBJ2-3, with 10 bases matching TRBD2. The V gene's germline CDR1 is DFQATT and CDR2 SNEGSKA (reference sequence). V lost 2 bases and J lost 5; bases outside the gene matches: 7. The length of the CDR3 is 15 residues. The CDR3 DNA reads TGCAGTGCTAGATTAGCGGGAGGTATTGTAGATACGCAGTATTTT. It yields the protein CSARLAGGIVDTQYF.

This clonotype was seen many times. J is TRBJ2-2 and V is TRBV7-6; D is possibly TRBD1 or TRBD2 (5 bases each). Trimming took 1 base from V and 3 from J, leaving 9 bases between them. Germline CDR1 reads SGHVS; CDR2 reads FNYEAQ. The CDR3 contains 15 residues. The chain's CDR3 is CASSLVRGHTGELFF. The CDR3 DNA sequence: TGTGCCAGCAGCTTAGTGAGGGGACACACCGGGGAGCTGTTTTTT.

V is TRBV14 and J is TRBJ2-7, with 7 bases matching TRBD2. The CDR3 sequence is 16 residues long. V dropped 2 bases and J dropped 2; count of bases not matched to a gene: 9. Germline CDR1 reads SGHDN; CDR2 reads FVKESK. CDR3 loop: CASSQINGGRAYEQYF. The CDR3, as DNA: TGTGCCAGCAGCCAAATCAACGGAGGGAGGGCCTACGAGCAGTACTTC. Supplemented by reference TRBV14 and TRBJ2-7, the full variable domain reads EAGVTQFPSHSVIEKGQTVTLRCDPISGHDNLYWYRRVMGKEIKFLLHFVKESKQDESGMPNNRFLAERTGGTYSTLKVQPAELEDSGVYFCASSQINGGRAYEQYFGPGTRLTVT.

This chain connects TRBV13 to TRBJ1-6; 7 bases match TRBD1. V shed 5 bases and J 6 bases; nucleotides not matched to a gene: 7. This CDR3 spans 15 amino acids. The V gene's germline CDR1 is PRHDT and CDR2 FYEKMQ (reference sequence). The CDR3 here is CASSQTGDGNSPLHF. The CDR3 DNA reads TGTGCCAGCAGCCAAACAGGGGATGGTAATTCACCCCTCCACTTT.

The chain combines TRBV11-2 with TRBJ1-6; TRBD1 might be the D (6 bases). This CDR3 contains 15 residues. From germline, CDR1 is SGHAT and CDR2 FQNNGV. Trimming took 5 bases from V and 6 from J, leaving 14 bases between them. The CDR3 spells CASSLGQTLNSPLHF. The CDR3 nucleotides read TGTGCCAGCAGCCTCGGACAGACACTTAATTCACCCCTCCACTTT.

In DNA, the CDR3 is TGTGCCAGCAACCCCGGGGGGAATGAGCAGTTCTTC. Residues: CASNPGGNEQFF. V and J are TRBV6-2 or TRBV6-3 and TRBJ2-1; the match to TRBD2 covers 7 bases. V shed 7 bases, J shed 7 bases, and the junction held 4 bases outside the gene matches. CDR1 MNHEY and CDR2 SVGEGT come from the germline V gene. The length of the CDR3 is 12 residues.

This clonotype came up many times. This rearrangement joins TRBV7-2 to TRBJ1-4; D unclear. V lost 5 bases and J 5 bases, leaving 9 bases between the germline ends. CDR1 and CDR2 (germline): SGHTA, FQGNSA. The length of the CDR3 is 13 residues. CDR3 in amino acids: CASSLSLNEKLFF. The CDR3 DNA sequence: TGTGCCAGCAGCCTCTCCCTGAATGAAAAACTGTTTTTT.

The rearrangement links TRBV7-3 to TRBJ2-2; TRBD2 might be the D (6 bases). The V gene lost 0 bases and the J gene lost 5 bases, with 13 bases spanning the gap. CDR1 SGHTA and CDR2 FQGTGA come from the germline V gene. The CDR3 is made up of 16 amino acids. Here the CDR3 DNA reads TGTGCCAGCAGCTTAACGGGGAGTGGGGGGACCGGGGAGCTGTTTTTT. It is translated as CASSLTGSGGTGELFF.

There are a few counts of this clonotype. The junction does not match germline at one end; this may be a read error. This rearrangement joins TRBV20-1 to TRBJ2-5; no clear D gene. CDR3 length equals 14 residues. The germline gives CDR1 DFQATT, CDR2 SNEGSKA (reference sequence). The CDR3 loop is CIARRPPVRETQYF. The CDR3 nucleotides are TGCATTGCTAGAAGGCCCCCCGTTAGAGAGACCCAGTACTTC.

The CDR3 DNA follows: TGTGCCAGCTCACCACCAGGGACAGGGAGGAACACTGAAGCTTTCTTT. Its translation: CASSPPGTGRNTEAFF. V is TRBV18 and J is TRBJ1-1; 9 bases are shared with TRBD1. With V trimmed by 0 bases and J by 1 base, 3 bases remained unmatched. Germline V gives CDR1 KGHSH, CDR2 LQKENI. This CDR3 is built from 16 residues.

V gene TRBV7-9 combines with J gene TRBJ2-5; TRBD1 matches at 9 bases. Germline V gives CDR1 SEHNR, CDR2 FQNEAQ (reference sequence). The V segment lost 7 bases and the J segment 5 bases; nucleotides outside the gene matches: 14. The CDR3 sequence is 16 residues long. The CDR3 sequence is CASTGEGQGSRETQYF. The CDR3 DNA sequence: TGTGCCAGCACCGGCGAAGGACAGGGGAGTCGGGAGACCCAGTACTTC. The whole variable domain, filled in from reference TRBV7-9 and TRBJ2-5, reads DTGVSQNPRHKITKRGQNVTFRCDPISEHNRLYWYRQTLGQGPEFLTYFQNEAQLEKSRLLSDRFSAERPKGSFSTLEIQRTEQGDSAMYLCASTGEGQGSRETQYFGPGTRLLVL.

This clonotype was seen only a few times. The gene calls are TRBV4-2 and TRBJ2-2; D gene unclear. There are 13 residues in the CDR3. Germline loops: CDR1 LGHNA, CDR2 YNFKEQ. V was trimmed by 0 bases and J by 9 bases, leaving 8 bases between them. The CDR3 bases are TGTGCCAGCAGCCAAGAAGTGTGGTGGGAGCTGTTTTTT. Protein sequence: CASSQEVWWELFF.